The rows below give T cell receptor beta chains drawn from one sample of a study of T-cell memory formation after mild COVID-19. TCRdb reprocessed the 5' RACE reads with MiXCR, giving one entry per CDR3 protein. Of roughly 300,000 distinct CDR3 sequences listed, 15% to 20% are singletons. Sequencing used PBMCs or a T cell subset sorted from them (not recorded which). The receptor source for this set is a man aged 18 to 30 who had mild COVID-19 (a few samples of this study predate the infection). Cell type and time point are not known. Each CDR3 is given with its conserved first and last residue. The order of the fields is V gene, J gene, clone size, D gene, CDR3 DNA, CDR3 protein. A D gene is named only where the DNA matches it firmly. A row's size may be missing; if present it is once, few, many or a size class.

TRBV6-6,TRBJ1-1,few,NA,TGTGCCAGCAGCCAAACAGGAGCTTACTCAGCTTTCTTT,CASSQTGAYSAFF
TRBV15,TRBJ2-1,few,NA,TGTGCCACCAGCAGAGAAAGCACCTCCTACAATGAGCAGTTCTTC,CATSRESTSYNEQFF
TRBV11-1,TRBJ1-5,NA,NA,TGTGCCAGCAGCTTATCCGACTATCAGCCCCAGCATTTT,CASSLSDYQPQHF
TRBV29-1,TRBJ2-1,NA,NA,TGCAGCGTTGAAGGTGCGACAAATGAGCAGTTCTTC,CSVEGATNEQFF
TRBV20-1,TRBJ1-2,NA,NA,TGCAGTGCTGCGTCCGGGACTATCGCGGCCTACACCTTC,CSAASGTIAAYTF
TRBV13,TRBJ1-2,NA,NA,TGTGCCAGCAGCTTATTGGGGGACCCCTCGGCTATTGGGGGCTACACCTTC,CASSLLGDPSAIGGYTF
TRBV7-2,TRBJ2-7,many,NA,TGTGCCAGCAGCTTCCAGGGTAAGAACTACGAGCAGTACTTC,CASSFQGKNYEQYF
TRBV29-1,TRBJ2-3,NA,TRBD2,TGCAGCGTTGAAAGAAGGACCCCAACGGAGCGGGGGGCAGAAGATACGCAGTATTTT,CSVERRTPTERGAEDTQYF
TRBV28,TRBJ1-1,few,NA,TGTGCCAGCACAGGGGACACTGAAGCTTTCTTT,CASTGDTEAFF
TRBV3-1,TRBJ1-2,few,NA,TGTGCCAGCAGCCAGATGGAGGCAAGTGGCTACACCTTC,CASSQMEASGYTF
TRBV3-1,TRBJ2-1,few,NA,TGTGCCAGCAGCCAAGTGATGGAATACAATGAGCAGTTCTTC,CASSQVMEYNEQFF
TRBV7-2,TRBJ2-7,few,NA,TGTGCCAGCTCCATCGGGACACAACAATACGAGCAGTACTTC,CASSIGTQQYEQYF
TRBV2,TRBJ2-7,few,NA,TGTGCCAGCAGTGGGGCTGGGTCGGGCAGCTACGAGCAGTACTTC,CASSGAGSGSYEQYF
TRBV6-5,TRBJ1-2,few,NA,TGTGCCAGCAGGTCGGACAGTTCGGATTATGGCTACACCTTC,CASRSDSSDYGYTF
TRBV6-2/TRBV6-3,TRBJ1-5,few,NA,TGTGCCAGCAGTTACGTAGGGAATCAGCCCCAGCATTTT,CASSYVGNQPQHF
TRBV4-1,TRBJ2-3,NA,NA,TGCGCCAGCAGCCCCCGCCCGACAGGAAAACCCACAGATACGCAGTATTTT,CASSPRPTGKPTDTQYF
TRBV4-3,TRBJ2-5,many,TRBD1,TGCGCCAGCAGCCAAGAAAAAACAGGGGCCCAGTACTTC,CASSQEKTGAQYF
TRBV9,TRBJ1-3,few,NA,TGTGCCAGCAGCGGCGGAGACGGAAACACCATATATTTT,CASSGGDGNTIYF
TRBV11-2,TRBJ2-7,few,NA,TGTGCCAGCAGCGTGCCTCGAAACATTTTGCGCGAGCAGTACTTC,CASSVPRNILREQYF
TRBV7-2,TRBJ2-3,NA,NA,TGTGCCAGCAGCTTACCATCAGACTACCAGTATTTT,CASSLPSDYQYF
TRBV28,TRBJ1-2,NA,NA,TGTGCCAGCAGTCCCGGACGGGGAATACGTGGCTACACCTTC,CASSPGRGIRGYTF
TRBV7-2,TRBJ2-3,NA,NA,TGTGCCAGCAGCTTAGATCGAGTTTTAGGCGCAGATACGCAGTATTTT,CASSLDRVLGADTQYF
TRBV5-6,TRBJ2-7,NA,NA,TGTGCCAGCACCCCATTTATGGGGAAGTACGAGCAGTACTTC,CASTPFMGKYEQYF
TRBV20-1,TRBJ2-3,NA,NA,TGCAGTGCCCCGGGGTTTGATACGCAGTATTTT,CSAPGFDTQYF
TRBV13,TRBJ2-2,NA,NA,TGTGCCAGCAGCTTAGGTCGGGGGGCCCCTACCGGGGAGCTGTTTTTT,CASSLGRGAPTGELFF
TRBV19,TRBJ2-1,few,NA,TGTGCCAGTAGTTTATTCCTCACTACCAACAATGAGCAGTTCTTC,CASSLFLTTNNEQFF
TRBV7-2,TRBJ2-1,few,NA,TGTGCCAGCAGCTTAGCGCGCCGGGCGGGTATCGATGAGCAGTTCTTC,CASSLARRAGIDEQFF
TRBV5-1,TRBJ2-7,many,NA,TGCGCCAGCAGCTGGGAAATCGGGGACGGCTCCTACGAGCAGTACTTC,CASSWEIGDGSYEQYF
TRBV6-2/TRBV6-3,TRBJ2-5,many,NA,TGTGCCAGCAGTTACTCGCGGGAGACCCAGTACTTC,CASSYSRETQYF
TRBV7-9,TRBJ1-2,few,NA,TGTGCCAGCAGCACCTCAGGGGCAGATGGCTACACCTTC,CASSTSGADGYTF
TRBV9,TRBJ2-2,few,NA,TGTGCCAGCAGAGCCGGCAGAAACACCGGGGAGCTGTTTTTT,CASRAGRNTGELFF
TRBV20-1,TRBJ1-4,few,NA,TGCAGTGCTAGTACAGGGTCTTATGAAAAACTGTTTTTT,CSASTGSYEKLFF
TRBV20-1,TRBJ1-2,many,TRBD1,TGCAGTGCCCTCAACAGGGGGGGCTATGGCTACACCTTC,CSALNRGGYGYTF
TRBV5-4,TRBJ1-1,few,NA,TGTGCCAGCAGCCGGTGGGACACTGAAGCTTTCTTT,CASSRWDTEAFF
TRBV7-2,TRBJ2-5,few,NA,TGTGCCAGCAGCCAGCCTTCGGGAGTGACCCAGTACTTC,CASSQPSGVTQYF
TRBV7-2,TRBJ2-3,NA,TRBD2,TGTGCCAGCAGCCCCCTCGGGGCGGGGGCAGATACGCAGTATTTT,CASSPLGAGADTQYF
TRBV5-1,TRBJ1-1,few,NA,TGCGCCAGCAGCTTGGATTCGGGGGGTTTGGGCACTGAAGCTTTCTTT,CASSLDSGGLGTEAFF
TRBV2,TRBJ2-3,many,NA,TGTGCCAGCAGGGCAAGGGGAGGCACAGATACGCAGTATTTT,CASRARGGTDTQYF
TRBV6-2/TRBV6-3,TRBJ1-5,NA,NA,TGTGCCAGCAGTCTATACAGCGGCAATCAGCCCCAGCATTTT,CASSLYSGNQPQHF
TRBV10-3,TRBJ2-7,NA,NA,TGTGCCATCAGTCGAGCGACCGATCCCTACGAGCAGTACTTC,CAISRATDPYEQYF
TRBV2,TRBJ2-5,few,NA,TGTGCCAGCCACAGGGACCTAGGGACCCAGTACTTC,CASHRDLGTQYF
TRBV5-1,TRBJ1-6,NA,NA,TGCGCCAGCACGGGAGGGGCCTATAATTCACCCCTCCACTTT,CASTGGAYNSPLHF
TRBV7-9,TRBJ1-1,few,NA,TGTGCCAGCAGCTTAGGTCCGGGGATAGAAGCTTTCTTT,CASSLGPGIEAFF
TRBV2,TRBJ2-3,few,NA,TGTGCCAGCAAGGTGGCACGGCTCGGAGATACGCAGTATTTT,CASKVARLGDTQYF
TRBV5-1,TRBJ2-5,NA,NA,TGCGCCAGCAGCTTGTCACAGGCGGAGACCCAGTACTTC,CASSLSQAETQYF
TRBV4-1,TRBJ1-1,few,TRBD1,TGCGCCAGCAGCCAAGAAACAGGGGGCGTCACTGAAGCTTTCTTT,CASSQETGGVTEAFF
TRBV5-1,TRBJ1-2,few,NA,TGCGCCAGCAGCTACCAGGGGCACAGCTATGGCTACACCTTC,CASSYQGHSYGYTF
TRBV12-3/TRBV12-4,TRBJ2-1,few,NA,TGTGCCAGCAGTTTATGGGGGGCCCTGGATGAGCAGTTCTTC,CASSLWGALDEQFF
TRBV6-2/TRBV6-3,TRBJ1-5,few,NA,TGTGCCAGCAGTTACTCTGGGGAAACCCAGCCCCAGCATTTT,CASSYSGETQPQHF
TRBV3-1,TRBJ1-6,NA,NA,TGTGCCAGCAGCAACGGGCGGTCACCCCTCCACTTT,CASSNGRSPLHF
TRBV5-1,TRBJ2-2,many,NA,TGCGCCAGCAGCTTAGCGGGCCCCGAGGCCGGGGAGCTGTTTTTT,CASSLAGPEAGELFF